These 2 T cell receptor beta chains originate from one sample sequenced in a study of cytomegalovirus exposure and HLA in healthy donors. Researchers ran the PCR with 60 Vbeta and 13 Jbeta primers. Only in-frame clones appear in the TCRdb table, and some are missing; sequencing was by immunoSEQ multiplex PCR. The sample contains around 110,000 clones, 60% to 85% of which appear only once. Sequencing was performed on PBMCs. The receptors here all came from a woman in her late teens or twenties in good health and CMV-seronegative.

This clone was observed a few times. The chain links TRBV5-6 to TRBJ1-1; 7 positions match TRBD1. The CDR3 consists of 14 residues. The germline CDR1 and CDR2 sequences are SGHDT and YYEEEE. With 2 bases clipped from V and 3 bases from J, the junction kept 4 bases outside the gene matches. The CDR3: CASSFEGAYTEAFF. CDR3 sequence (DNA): TGTGCCAGCAGCTTCGAGGGGGCTTACACTGAAGCTTTCTTT.

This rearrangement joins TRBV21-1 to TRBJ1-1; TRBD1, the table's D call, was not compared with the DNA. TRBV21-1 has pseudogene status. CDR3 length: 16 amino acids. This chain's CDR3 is CASSNIEGGQVDEAFF. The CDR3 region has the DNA TGTGCCAGCAGCAATATTGAAGGTGGGCAGGTCGATGAAGCTTTCTTT.